This entry lists 32 T cell receptor beta chains sequenced from one sample in a study of T-cell memory formation after mild COVID-19. TCRdb itself ran the 5' RACE reads through MiXCR, one entry per CDR3 protein. Of 500,000 to 600,000 distinct CDR3 sequences listed, roughly 18% are singletons. Input material: PBMCs or a T cell subset sorted from them (not recorded which). These receptors were obtained from an adult woman who had mild COVID-19 (a few samples of this study predate the infection). Cell type and time point are not known.

At least ten counts were recorded for this clonotype. V gene TRBV6-2 or TRBV6-3 combines with J gene TRBJ2-7, with D maybe TRBD1 (6 bases). The CDR3 contains 16 residues. The germline V and J ends were trimmed by 6 bases and 2 bases, with 20 bases remaining between them. Germline V gives CDR1 MNHEY, CDR2 SVGEGT. In DNA, the CDR3 is TGTGCCAGCAGCTTTAACCGGGACACCGGTCCCTACGAGCAGTACTTC. Encoded protein: CASSFNRDTGPYEQYF.

The chain couples TRBV20-1 to TRBJ2-3; 11 nucleotides match TRBD2. The trim removed 6 bases at V and 6 bases at J, leaving 8 bases unmatched. The CDR3 sequence is 14 residues long. Germline values: CDR1 DFQATT, CDR2 SNEGSKA (reference sequence). DNA for the CDR3: TGCAGTGCGGATACTAGCGGGAGTGGCGATACGCAGTATTTT. Its translation is CSADTSGSGDTQYF.

The chain links TRBV4-1 to TRBJ2-3; perhaps D is TRBD1 or TRBD2 (5 bases each). CDR3 length equals 15 residues. Looked up from germline, CDR1 is MGHRA and CDR2 is YSYEKL. V lost 3 bases and J 0 bases, leaving 10 bases between the germline ends. The CDR3 reads CASSHEGPSTDTQYF. The CDR3 region has the DNA TGCGCCAGCAGCCATGAGGGACCCAGCACAGATACGCAGTATTTT.

At least ten counts were recorded for this clonotype. The chain carries TRBV15 and TRBJ2-3, with a tentative D call TRBD1 (6 bases). V dropped 8 bases and J dropped 3 bases, with 9 bases sitting between them. CDR1 and CDR2 (germline): LNHNV, YYDKDF (reference sequence). The CDR3 runs to 12 residues. The DNA for the CDR3 is TGTGCCACCTCACAGGGTACAGATACGCAGTATTTT. Protein sequence: CATSQGTDTQYF.

This clonotype was observed a few times. The chain uses TRBV20-1 and TRBJ2-1; 7 positions match TRBD2. CDR1 is DFQATT and CDR2 is SNEGSKA in the germline V gene (reference sequence). V lost 5 bases to trimming and J lost 10 bases; unmatched junction nucleotides: 11. The CDR3 is 13 residues long. The CDR3 region has the DNA TGCAGTGCTTATTCTGCAAATAGCGGGGAGCAGTTCTTC. Encoded protein: CSAYSANSGEQFF.

A few counts support this clonotype. The chain is built from TRBV12-3 or TRBV12-4 and TRBJ2-3, with 7 bases lining up with TRBD2. The J segment lost 2 bases and the V segment lost 7 bases, leaving 12 bases of the junction unmatched. The CDR3 consists of 16 residues. This CDR3 reads CASTRGDLLLTDTQYF. DNA for the CDR3: TGTGCCAGCACCCGGGGGGACCTCCTCCTCACAGATACGCAGTATTTT.

This clonotype was recorded at least ten times. V gene TRBV15 combines with J gene TRBJ1-2; D is undetermined. Between the trimmed V and J ends, which lost 3 bases and 3 bases, there was a span of 8 bases. Germline V CDR1 and CDR2: LNHNV, YYDKDF (reference sequence). The CDR3 totals 13 residues. This CDR3 reads CATSRGNDYGYTF. CDR3 in DNA: TGTGCCACCAGCAGGGGGAATGACTATGGCTACACCTTC.

This chain's CDR3 is CASSRGTAGTIYNSPLHF. As DNA, the CDR3 is TGTGCCAGCAGCCGAGGGACAGCCGGAACCATCTATAATTCACCCCTCCACTTT. V is TRBV11-1 and J is TRBJ1-6, with TRBD1 matching 7 bases. The CDR3 loop spans 18 amino acids. Trimming at V came to 5 bases and at J to 3 bases, leaving 13 bases not matched to a gene. The germline V gene has CDR1 SGHAT and CDR2 FQDESV (reference sequence).

This clonotype was seen once. The J gene is TRBJ2-7, the V gene TRBV27; D call uncertain. The germline CDR1 and CDR2 sequences are MNHEY and SMNVEV (reference sequence). The CDR3 runs to 14 residues. V shed 8 bases and J shed 0 bases, with 14 bases lying between them. The CDR3: CASAPMTSSYEQYF. Written as DNA, the CDR3 is TGTGCCAGCGCCCCCATGACGAGCTCCTACGAGCAGTACTTC.

The rearrangement links TRBV20-1 to TRBJ2-1, with a possible D match to TRBD2 (5 bases). V was pared by 0 bases and J by 9 bases, with 18 bases between. The CDR3 runs 15 residues. Looked up from germline, CDR1 is DFQATT and CDR2 is SNEGSKA (reference sequence). Here the CDR3 reads CSARDTITGTGEQFF. CDR3 bases: TGCAGTGCTAGAGATACAATTACGGGAACTGGTGAGCAGTTCTTC.

This clonotype showed up just a few times. V gene TRBV9 combines with J gene TRBJ2-2; no firm D call. Germline CDR1 reads SGDLS; CDR2 reads YYNGEE. V was shortened by 0 bases and J by 3 bases, with 9 bases between the two germline ends. The CDR3 covers 15 residues. The CDR3 region is CASSVGQAHTGELFF. The CDR3 DNA sequence: TGTGCCAGCAGCGTAGGCCAGGCTCACACCGGGGAGCTGTTTTTT.

Only a few counts were recorded for this clonotype. V and J are TRBV7-6 and TRBJ2-1; no clear D. This CDR3 region has 14 residues. CDR1 SGHVS and CDR2 FNYEAQ come from the germline V gene. Trimming removed 5 bases at V and 8 bases at J, with 16 bases between. CDR3 in amino acids: CASSPRRISDEQFF. The CDR3 DNA follows: TGTGCCAGCAGCCCCCGACGAATCAGCGATGAGCAGTTCTTC.

V and J are TRBV7-3 and TRBJ2-1, with TRBD1 matching 7 bases. Germline CDR1 SGHTA, CDR2 FQGTGA. This CDR3 spans 17 amino acids. The ends lost 5 bases at V and 8 bases at J; junction bases unmatched: 18. CDR3 residues: CASSPYRDSGSYHEQFF. In nucleotides, the CDR3 is TGTGCCAGCAGCCCGTACCGGGACAGTGGATCATATCATGAGCAGTTCTTC.

This clonotype was seen a few times. The chain carries TRBV24-1 and TRBJ2-3, with 10 positions matching TRBD2. J gave up 0 bases and V 1 base, and 6 bases lay outside the gene matches. Germline-derived CDR1 and CDR2 are KGHDR and SFDVKD. This CDR3 region has 18 residues. DNA of the CDR3: TGTGCCACCAGTGATTTCGGAGCGGGGGGGGGAAGCACAGATACGCAGTATTTT. It is translated as CATSDFGAGGGSTDTQYF.

This clonotype has a handful of counts. As DNA, the CDR3 is TGTGCCAGCAGACGAGCGGGGACCGGGCGAGAGACCCAGTACTTC. Protein sequence: CASRRAGTGRETQYF. The chain uses TRBV7-2 and TRBJ2-5; 7 nucleotides match TRBD2. The CDR3 runs to 15 residues. The V gene's germline CDR1 is SGHTA and CDR2 FQGNSA. V was pared by 6 bases and J by 4 bases, with 11 bases of the junction left unmatched.

This clonotype was counted ten times or more. J is TRBJ1-1 and V is TRBV7-9; tentatively, D is TRBD1 (5 bases). The CDR3 totals 14 residues. Germline V lookup: CDR1 SEHNR, CDR2 FQNEAQ (reference sequence). V was trimmed by 1 base and J by 4 bases, leaving 10 bases between them. The CDR3 here is CASSLGGVGTEAFF. CDR3 sequence (DNA): TGTGCCAGCAGCTTAGGGGGCGTTGGCACTGAAGCTTTCTTT.

In its sample, this clonotype was seen many times. This sequence joins TRBV12-3 or TRBV12-4 and TRBJ2-4; 15 bases are shared with TRBD2. With 3 bases clipped from V and 1 base from J, the junction kept 13 bases outside the gene matches. The CDR3 totals 21 residues. The CDR3 spells CASSFGLAGGPRTAAKNIQYF. The CDR3 nucleotides read TGTGCCAGCAGTTTTGGACTAGCGGGGGGGCCCCGAACAGCGGCCAAAAACATTCAGTACTTC.

The V and J genes are TRBV20-1 and TRBJ1-5; D gene ambiguous. In germline, CDR1 is DFQATT, CDR2 SNEGSKA (reference sequence). This CDR3 has 16 amino acids. Trimming pared 0 bases from V and 2 bases from J, leaving 14 bases between. The CDR3 spells CSARDRSGPRNQPQHF. In DNA, the CDR3 is TGCAGTGCTAGAGATCGATCAGGCCCCCGCAATCAGCCCCAGCATTTT.

V usage is TRBV7-9 and J usage is TRBJ1-6; D is undetermined. Germline loops: CDR1 SEHNR, CDR2 FQNEAQ (reference sequence). The V gene lost 5 bases and the J gene lost 8 bases, with 10 bases spanning the gap. This CDR3 comprises 13 residues. CDR3 region: CASSRRNDSPLHF. The CDR3 bases are TGTGCCAGCAGCCGCCGAAATGATTCACCCCTCCACTTT.

This clonotype was counted many times. This chain joins TRBV6-2 or TRBV6-3 and TRBJ1-1, with D unclear. V lost 0 bases and J lost 0, with 8 bases in between. The CDR3 spans 15 residues. Germline V CDR1 and CDR2: MNHEY, SVGEGT. CDR3 nucleotides: TGTGCCAGCAGTTACTCGGCGCTACTGAACACTGAAGCTTTCTTT. Translated, it gives CASSYSALLNTEAFF.

The chain recombines TRBV29-1 with TRBJ1-1, with D unclear. The germline gives CDR1 SQVTM, CDR2 ANQGSEA. V lost 5 bases, J lost 4 bases, and 8 bases lay in between. This CDR3 is built from 11 residues. This CDR3 reads CSVRTVTEAFF. The CDR3 DNA is TGCAGCGTTCGGACTGTCACTGAAGCTTTCTTT.

This clonotype has a count of ten or more. The genes are TRBV7-2 and TRBJ2-7; 10 bases fit TRBD1. Trimming at V came to 4 bases and at J to 2 bases, leaving 5 bases not matched to a gene. Looked up from germline, CDR1 is SGHTA and CDR2 is FQGNSA. The CDR3 loop spans 15 amino acids. CDR3 DNA sequence: TGTGCCAGCAGCTCCCGGGACAGGGGCGCCTACGAGCAGTACTTC. It specifies CASSSRDRGAYEQYF. Together with reference TRBV7-2 and TRBJ2-7, the CDR3 gives the full variable domain: GAGVSQSPSNKVTEKGKDVELRCDPISGHTALYWYRQSLGQGLEFLIYFQGNSAPDKSGLPSDRFSAERTGGSVSTLTIQRTQQEDSAVYLCASSSRDRGAYEQYFGPGTRLTVT.

Only a few counts were recorded for this clonotype. This chain links TRBV7-2 with TRBJ2-3; TRBD2 might be the D (5 bases). The germline CDR1 and CDR2 sequences are SGHTA and FQGNSA. The ends were cut back, 4 bases at V and 2 bases at J, with 13 bases in the middle. CDR3 size: 15 residues. CDR3 nucleotide sequence: TGTGCCAGCAGCTCCGTCCCGGGAACCACAGATACGCAGTATTTT. Translated: CASSSVPGTTDTQYF.

This clonotype was counted a few times. J is TRBJ1-1 and V is TRBV7-9, with D perhaps matching TRBD1 (6 bases). The CDR3 has 13 residues. V was trimmed by 0 bases and J by 10 bases, leaving 12 bases between them. The germline gives CDR1 SEHNR, CDR2 FQNEAQ (reference sequence). CDR3: CASSLAGAERAFF. In DNA, the CDR3 is TGTGCCAGCAGCTTAGCGGGGGCAGAGCGAGCTTTCTTT.

This clonotype showed up many times. The genes are TRBV12-3 or TRBV12-4 and TRBJ1-5, with D possibly TRBD1 on 5 matching bases. Trimming took 6 bases from V and 2 from J, leaving 5 bases between them. The CDR3 has 12 amino acids. In DNA, the CDR3 is TGTGCCAGCAGGACAGGCAATCAGCCCCAGCATTTT. Translation: CASRTGNQPQHF.

Of note for this clonotype: A read error may explain this, as a much larger clone is one base away. The missing conserved phenylalanine or tryptophan at the end of this CDR3 makes a read error likely. The rearrangement uses TRBV29-1 and TRBJ1-1, with 11 positions matching TRBD1. CDR1 is SQVTM and CDR2 is ANQGSEA in the germline V gene. This CDR3 is built from 13 residues. V was clipped by 5 bases and J by 4 bases; unmatched bases: 3. In DNA, the CDR3 is TGCAGCGTTTTGGGACAGGGGGTCACTGAAGCTTTCCTT. Its translation is CSVLGQGVTEAFL.

In its sample, this clonotype was seen a few times. The V gene is TRBV20-1, the J gene TRBJ2-5, with 8 bases identical to TRBD2. The CDR3 length is 16 residues. After removal of 4 bases from V and 5 bases from J, the junction contained 15 bases not matched to a gene. Looked up from germline, CDR1 is DFQATT and CDR2 is SNEGSKA (reference sequence). This CDR3 is CSAKPPRSGSSETQYF. For the CDR3, the DNA is TGCAGTGCTAAACCCCCGAGGAGCGGGAGCTCCGAGACCCAGTACTTC.

This clonotype was counted a few times. The V and J genes are TRBV5-4 and TRBJ2-1, with 8 bases matching TRBD1. The length of the CDR3 is 15 residues. CDR1 and CDR2 (germline): SGHNT, YYREEE (reference sequence). V was pared by 0 bases and J by 4 bases, with 3 bases of the junction left unmatched. As DNA, the CDR3 is TGTGCCAGCAGCTTGGATCAGGGGGCGTACAATGAGCAGTTCTTC. Amino acid sequence: CASSLDQGAYNEQFF.

This chain uses TRBV7-9 with TRBJ2-1; perhaps TRBD2 as D (5 bases). The V end lost 5 bases, the J end lost 6 bases, and 14 bases lay between the germline ends. From germline, CDR1 is SEHNR and CDR2 FQNEAQ (reference sequence). The CDR3 has 14 residues. For the CDR3, the DNA is TGTGCCAGCAGCCTACGGTGGGAGAGCAATGAGCAGTTCTTC. Residues: CASSLRWESNEQFF.

This clonotype showed up many times. Written as DNA, the CDR3 is TGTGCCAGCAGCCGGGGGGAGACCCAGTACTTC. Its protein is CASSRGETQYF. V gene TRBV12-3 or TRBV12-4 combines with J gene TRBJ2-5; the D gene is possibly TRBD2 (6 bases). The ends were cut back, 6 bases at V and 5 bases at J, with 7 bases in the middle. There are 11 residues in the CDR3.

The genes are TRBV12-3 or TRBV12-4 and TRBJ2-1, with D maybe TRBD1 (7 bases). V was shortened by 5 bases and J by 5 bases, with 19 bases between the two germline ends. This CDR3 has 16 residues. CDR3 loop: CASSITGVGGHNEQFF. The DNA for the CDR3 is TGTGCCAGCAGTATAACAGGGGTAGGGGGGCACAATGAGCAGTTCTTC.

This clonotype has just a few counts. The chain joins TRBV5-1 to TRBJ2-7; 8 bases map to TRBD1. In germline, CDR1 is SGHRS, CDR2 YFSETQ. The CDR3 is 14 residues long. Trimming cost V 4 bases and J 5 bases; bases outside gene matches: 8. CDR3 residues: CASSQGQGVHEQYF. The CDR3 nucleotides read TGCGCCAGCAGCCAAGGACAGGGCGTCCACGAGCAGTACTTC.